This T cell receptor (beta chain) was sequenced for a study of T cells in Graves' hyperthyroidism and ophthalmopathy. From RNA transcripts, TCR beta CDR3 regions were amplified. The primer set for the first-round RT-PCR of the TCR CDR3 was HTBI. TCRdb passed the multiplex PCR reads through MiXCR, listing each CDR3 protein once. The sample contains roughly 110,000 distinct CDR3 sequences, about 16% of which appear only once. To note about this clonotype: A much larger clone sits a single nucleotide away, making a read error possible.

The authors obtained PBMCs from roughly 10 ml of fresh peripheral blood. This CDR3 has 15 residues. Trimming stripped 3 bases from V and 9 bases from J, with 17 bases between. Per the germline V gene, CDR1 is MNHGY and CDR2 is SVAAGI. The sequencing input was blood. This sequence was found in a woman aged 50 to 60 with Graves' hyperthyroidism. The chain joins TRBV6-9 to TRBJ2-2; the D is unclear. The CDR3 loop is CASSYPPASVRELFF. In DNA, the CDR3 is TGTGCCAGCAGTTACCCCCCGGCTAGTGTCCGGGAGCTGTTTTTT.